A selection of T cell receptor beta chains follows, all from one sample in a study of OX40 agonist ivuxolimab in advanced cancers. Some clones are missing from TCRdb's copy, which holds only in-frame ones; the method was immunoSEQ multiplex PCR. The repertoire holds fewer than 25,000 clones, with about 80% as singletons. Here the sequenced sample was CD4+ or CD8+ T cells sorted from blood, taken in a trial of the OX40 agonist ivuxolimab. The origin of the receptors is an adult with an advanced solid tumor such as melanoma, head and neck, liver or kidney cancer. The CDR3 runs from the conserved cysteine through the conserved F or W.

j_call v_call cdr3_aa
TRBJ2-3 TRBV19 CATRPAPARTDTQYF
TRBJ2-2 TRBV5-1 CASRREGTGELFF
TRBJ2-7 TRBV6-1 CASRPGLAGDYEQYF
TRBJ2-7 TRBV6-1 CASSETTYEQYF
TRBJ1-5 TRBV5-5 CASSLFDHQPQHF
TRBJ1-1 TRBV7-9 CAIADRDEAFF
TRBJ2-5 TRBV7-6 CASSSRGQETQYF
TRBJ2-1 TRBV7-2 CASSPAGVWDEQFF
TRBJ2-5 TRBV7-8 CASRHSGAQETQYF
TRBJ2-2 TRBV28 CASSDGRLAGVTGELFF
TRBJ1-4 TRBV27 CASGSYPGREKLFF
TRBJ2-1 TRBV5-8 CASSLPGLAGYNEQFF
TRBJ2-7 TRBV11-3 CASSPGMSYEQYF
TRBJ2-1 TRBV7-6 CASSSKVAGTGGYGEQFF
TRBJ2-1 TRBV7-9 CASSLASLVGRVFDEQFF
TRBJ2-5 TRBV28 CASSLQGQGQETQYF
TRBJ2-3 TRBV9 CASSVGGGVSTDTQYF
TRBJ1-2 TRBV6-5 CASRGQLYGYTF
TRBJ2-2 TRBV5-1 CASSPRGLAGDTGELFF
TRBJ2-7 TRBV7-2 CASRPPGQGSWEQYF
TRBJ2-1 TRBV11-3 CASSLGDSGGGNEQFF
TRBJ2-3 TRBV7-9 CASSTRGQGTDTQYF